These 3 T cell receptor beta chains originate from one sample sequenced in a study of T cells in Graves' hyperthyroidism and ophthalmopathy. The TCR beta CDR3 regions underwent amplification using RNA transcripts as the source. Using the HTBI primer set, a first-round RT-PCR was run on the TCR CDR3. MiXCR, run by TCRdb on the multiplex PCR reads, gives a single entry per CDR3 protein. The table has 350,000 or so distinct CDR3 sequences, 20% to 25% seen once. Sequenced material: blood. The receptors derive from a woman in her forties or fifties with Graves' hyperthyroidism.

This clonotype was seen ten or more times. The chain recombines TRBV10-3 with TRBJ2-7; 8 nucleotides agree with TRBD2. The CDR3 is 15 amino acids. V lost 1 base, J lost 4 bases, and 6 bases stayed unmatched. The germline V gene encodes CDR1 ENHRY and CDR2 SYGVKD. For the CDR3, the DNA is TGTGCCATCAGTGAGTACAGCGGGAGTACGTACGAGCAGTACTTC. It is translated as CAISEYSGSTYEQYF.

The sample holds a few counts of this clonotype. V and J are TRBV7-9 and TRBJ2-3; 13 nucleotides agree with TRBD2. Germline V CDR1 and CDR2: SEHNR, FQNEAQ (reference sequence). Germline trimming cut 5 bases from V and 1 base from J; bases unmatched to any gene: 6. The CDR3 loop spans 17 amino acids. The CDR3 nucleotides are TGTGCCAGCAGCCCCGGACTAGCGGGGGTGGGCACAGATACGCAGTATTTT. Translating gives CASSPGLAGVGTDTQYF.

To note about this clonotype: A junction boundary mismatches the germline segment, possibly from a read error. The chain is built from TRBV6-1 and TRBJ2-1, with 9 positions matching TRBD2. CDR3 length: 15 residues. CDR1 is MNHNS, CDR2 SASEGT, per germline. The CDR3 reads CASRPRSGTSNEQLF. The CDR3, as DNA: TGTGCCAGCAGACCCCGGAGCGGGACTAGCAATGAGCAGCTCTTC.